This T cell receptor beta chain was sequenced during a study of breast tumors, draining lymph nodes, adjacent tissues. CDR3 size: 14 residues. Germline V gene sequence: CDR1 MNHEY, CDR2 SVGAGI. V shed 6 bases and J 6 bases; nucleotides not matched to a gene: 11. This clonotype occurred many times. Its antigen remains unidentified. A much larger clone differs from this one at a single base, so this may be a read error. Findings and limits, study-wide: The lymph node origin of tumor T cells was framed as consistent with a hypothesis, not demonstrated.

TCRdb ran MiXCR on the multiplex PCR reads and lists one entry per CDR3 protein. The top ten hold about a fifth of the sample, which has about 19,000 distinct CDR3 sequences, 43% seen once. The V gene is TRBV6-5, the J gene TRBJ2-7; 7 nucleotides agree with TRBD1. The TCR comes from a female donor with breast cancer. Some clones in this sample may be carry-over from other donors' samples. The sample consisted of breast tumor tissue. CDR3 protein: CASSLSQGTLEQYF. The CDR3 DNA sequence: TGTGCCAGCAGCCTATCACAGGGGACACTCGAGCAGTACTTC.